The subject of this entry is one T cell receptor (beta chain). Its antigen is not identified. This sample was included in a study of cytomegalovirus exposure and HLA in healthy donors. General observations from the study: Investigators reported 150 to 200 TCR beta chains as tied to cytomegalovirus.

The CDR3 runs 18 residues. Germline V CDR1 and CDR2: MDHEN, SYDVKM. V lost 6 bases and J lost 1; bases outside the gene matches: 13. The study ran its PCR with 60 Vbeta and 13 Jbeta primers. Clones were sequenced by immunoSEQ multiplex PCR, and TCRdb holds only the in-frame ones, with some missing. This table holds 100,000 to 150,000 clones, approximately 80% found once. V gene TRBV28 combines with J gene TRBJ2-3; the match to TRBD2 covers 10 bases. This sequence was found in an older woman in good health and CMV-seronegative. Sequencing was done on a sample of PBMCs. The CDR3 reads CASSSTSGIPRGTDTQYF. The CDR3 region has the DNA TGTGCCAGCAGCTCTACTAGCGGGATACCACGGGGCACAGATACGCAGTATTTT.